A selection of T cell receptor beta chains follows, all from one sample in a study of cytomegalovirus exposure and HLA in healthy donors. TCRdb's table, derived via immunoSEQ multiplex PCR, lists solely in-frame clones and lacks some. The table has 100,000 to 150,000 clones, 81% seen once. The source material was PBMCs. Receptors were obtained from a man aged 40-49 years in good health and CMV-seronegative. The CDR3 runs from the conserved cysteine through the conserved F or W. The D gene is left open where the match is weak. Where a row states a size, it is once, few, many or the class of an expanded clone; other rows omit it.

v_call: TRBV10-3
d_call: TRBD1
clone_size: .
cdr3_length: 13
j_call: TRBJ2-3
cdr3_nt: TGTGCCACCGGACAGGGGTCCACAGATACGCAGTATTTT
cdr3_aa: CATGQGSTDTQYF

v_call: TRBV4-3
d_call: TRBD1
clone_size: once
cdr3_length: 15
j_call: TRBJ2-2
cdr3_nt: TGCGCCAGCAGCCACGGGACAGGGTCCACCGGGGAGCTGTTTTTT
cdr3_aa: CASSHGTGSTGELFF

v_call: TRBV18
d_call: TRBD1
clone_size: few
cdr3_length: 13
j_call: TRBJ1-1
cdr3_nt: TGTGCCAGCTCACCCTTAGGACAGGGACCAGCTTTCTTT
cdr3_aa: CASSPLGQGPAFF

v_call: TRBV4-1
d_call: TRBD2
clone_size: .
cdr3_length: 15
j_call: TRBJ2-7
cdr3_nt: TGCGCCAGCAGAGAGCTAGCGGGAGGAATCTACGAGCAGTACTTC
cdr3_aa: CASRELAGGIYEQYF

v_call: TRBV11-2
d_call: .
clone_size: once
cdr3_length: 16
j_call: TRBJ2-7
cdr3_nt: TGTGCCAGCAGCTTAGATACGGGTGCTACCACCTATGGGCAGTACTTC
cdr3_aa: CASSLDTGATTYGQYF

v_call: TRBV6-6
d_call: TRBD2
clone_size: .
cdr3_length: 16
j_call: TRBJ2-2
cdr3_nt: TGTGCCAGCAGTACGGGACTAGCGGGAGTAACCGGGGAGCTGTTTTTT
cdr3_aa: CASSTGLAGVTGELFF

v_call: TRBV5-1
d_call: .
clone_size: .
cdr3_length: 15
j_call: TRBJ2-5
cdr3_nt: TGCGCCAGCAGCCCCGAGATCAGGGTGTCAGAGACCCAGTACTTC
cdr3_aa: CASSPEIRVSETQYF

v_call: TRBV6-1
d_call: .
clone_size: once
cdr3_length: 15
j_call: TRBJ1-1
cdr3_nt: TGTGCCAGCAGTGAGGGAACAGGTTGGAATACTGAAGCTTTCTTT
cdr3_aa: CASSEGTGWNTEAFF

v_call: TRBV10-3
d_call: .
clone_size: .
cdr3_length: 12
j_call: TRBJ2-4
cdr3_nt: TGTGCCATCAGTGAGGGCGGCCCCATTCAGTACTTC
cdr3_aa: CAISEGGPIQYF

v_call: TRBV18
d_call: .
clone_size: .
cdr3_length: 17
j_call: TRBJ2-6
cdr3_nt: TGTGCCAGCTCACCTGCAGGCCGCAGCTCTGGGGCCAACGTCCTGACTTTC
cdr3_aa: CASSPAGRSSGANVLTF

v_call: TRBV7-2
d_call: .
clone_size: .
cdr3_length: 14
j_call: TRBJ2-1
cdr3_nt: TGTGCCAGCAGCTTAAACTTCTTATACAATGAGCAGTTCTTC
cdr3_aa: CASSLNFLYNEQFF

v_call: TRBV4-1
d_call: .
clone_size: few
cdr3_length: 12
j_call: TRBJ2-5
cdr3_nt: TGCGCCAGCAGCCAAGATCGAGGGACCCAGTACTTC
cdr3_aa: CASSQDRGTQYF

v_call: TRBV19
d_call: .
clone_size: .
cdr3_length: 18
j_call: TRBJ1-5
cdr3_nt: TGTGCCAGTAGTACGCGGCCCTCGACAGAGATTGGCAATCAGCCCCAGCATTTT
cdr3_aa: CASSTRPSTEIGNQPQHF

v_call: TRBV6-5
d_call: .
clone_size: .
cdr3_length: 11
j_call: TRBJ1-3
cdr3_nt: TGTGCCAGCACTAATGGTAACACCATATATTTT
cdr3_aa: CASTNGNTIYF

v_call: TRBV4-3
d_call: TRBD1
clone_size: .
cdr3_length: 16
j_call: TRBJ1-4
cdr3_nt: TGCGCCAGCAGCCAACAATTACGACAGGGCGGGGAAAAACTGTTTTTT
cdr3_aa: CASSQQLRQGGEKLFF

v_call: TRBV11-2
d_call: TRBD1
clone_size: .
cdr3_length: 17
j_call: TRBJ2-2
cdr3_nt: TGTGCCAGCAGCCGTGCCGGACAGGGGGCGCACACCGGGGAGCTGTTTTTT
cdr3_aa: CASSRAGQGAHTGELFF

v_call: TRBV10-3
d_call: .
clone_size: .
cdr3_length: 14
j_call: TRBJ2-1
cdr3_nt: TGTGCCACCGCAAGCGGGCAGGGTACAATGAAGCAGTTCTTC
cdr3_aa: CATASGQGTMKQFF

v_call: TRBV6-6
d_call: TRBD1
clone_size: once
cdr3_length: 15
j_call: TRBJ1-4
cdr3_nt: TGTGCCAGCAGTTACTCCGGGACAGGGGGTGAAAAACTGTTTTTT
cdr3_aa: CASSYSGTGGEKLFF

v_call: TRBV15
d_call: .
clone_size: .
cdr3_length: 14
j_call: TRBJ2-2
cdr3_nt: TGTGCCACGAACCCGGGAGTTTGGACCGGGGAGCTGTTTTTT
cdr3_aa: CATNPGVWTGELFF

v_call: TRBV5-4
d_call: .
clone_size: .
cdr3_length: 14
j_call: TRBJ2-7
cdr3_nt: TGTGCCAGCAGCTTCCAGGGGCGTCTCTACGAGCAGTACTTC
cdr3_aa: CASSFQGRLYEQYF

v_call: TRBV5-6
d_call: .
clone_size: few
cdr3_length: 15
j_call: TRBJ1-6
cdr3_nt: TGTGCCAGCAGCCAAAGCTGGGGCAGTCATTCACCCCTCCACTTT
cdr3_aa: CASSQSWGSHSPLHF

v_call: TRBV6-1
d_call: .
clone_size: .
cdr3_length: 15
j_call: TRBJ2-1
cdr3_nt: TGTGCCAGTACAGTAAGAGAGATCTCCTACAATGAGCAGTTCTTC
cdr3_aa: CASTVREISYNEQFF

v_call: TRBV30
d_call: TRBD2
clone_size: .
cdr3_length: 18
j_call: TRBJ2-4
cdr3_nt: TGTGCCTGGAGTAGCGGGACTAGCGGTTCCATAGCCAAAAACATTCAGTACTTC
cdr3_aa: CAWSSGTSGSIAKNIQYF

v_call: TRBV6-5
d_call: TRBD2
clone_size: few
cdr3_length: 15
j_call: TRBJ2-1
cdr3_nt: TGTGCCAGCAGTTACTCGGGACTAGCGATGGATGAGCAGTTCTTC
cdr3_aa: CASSYSGLAMDEQFF

v_call: TRBV10-2
d_call: .
clone_size: .
cdr3_length: 13
j_call: TRBJ1-2
cdr3_nt: TGCGCCAGCAGTGAGGGGAGCTCCGCGGGCTACACCTTC
cdr3_aa: CASSEGSSAGYTF

v_call: TRBV27
d_call: .
clone_size: .
cdr3_length: 15
j_call: TRBJ2-1
cdr3_nt: TGTGCCAGCCAAATCCTAGCGTCCGGGGGCAATGAGCAGTTCTTC
cdr3_aa: CASQILASGGNEQFF

v_call: TRBV7-2
d_call: .
clone_size: .
cdr3_length: 12
j_call: TRBJ1-5
cdr3_nt: TGTGCCAGCAGCTCCCCGAGCCAGCCCCAGCATTTT
cdr3_aa: CASSSPSQPQHF

v_call: TRBV6-4
d_call: .
clone_size: .
cdr3_length: 13
j_call: TRBJ1-1
cdr3_nt: TGTGCCAGCAGTAGGACAATGAACACTGAAGCTTTCTTT
cdr3_aa: CASSRTMNTEAFF

v_call: TRBV14
d_call: .
clone_size: .
cdr3_length: 17
j_call: TRBJ2-1
cdr3_nt: TGTGCCAGCAGCCCCCTGGTCTGGCGGCCCTCCTACAATGAGCAGTTCTTC
cdr3_aa: CASSPLVWRPSYNEQFF

v_call: TRBV4-3
d_call: TRBD1
clone_size: .
cdr3_length: 16
j_call: TRBJ1-3
cdr3_nt: TGCGCCAGCAGCCACCAGGGACAGGCAACAGGAAACACCATATATTTT
cdr3_aa: CASSHQGQATGNTIYF

v_call: TRBV7-9
d_call: .
clone_size: .
cdr3_length: 15
j_call: TRBJ1-4
cdr3_nt: TGTGCCAGCAGCTTAACGACAATTCCTAATGAAAAACTGTTTTTT
cdr3_aa: CASSLTTIPNEKLFF

v_call: TRBV10-1
d_call: .
clone_size: .
cdr3_length: 13
j_call: TRBJ2-4
cdr3_nt: TGCGCCAGCAGTGATAGGGACTTAAACATTCAGTACTTC
cdr3_aa: CASSDRDLNIQYF

v_call: TRBV7-2
d_call: .
clone_size: .
cdr3_length: 15
j_call: TRBJ1-4
cdr3_nt: TGTGCCAGCAGCTTAATGTTCCAGGGAAATGAAAAACTGTTTTTT
cdr3_aa: CASSLMFQGNEKLFF

v_call: TRBV11-2
d_call: .
clone_size: .
cdr3_length: 18
j_call: TRBJ1-2
cdr3_nt: TGTGCCAGCAGCTTAGATCCCGGACGGGGATTAGCTAACTATGGCTACACCTTC
cdr3_aa: CASSLDPGRGLANYGYTF

v_call: TRBV6-1
d_call: .
clone_size: .
cdr3_length: 16
j_call: TRBJ1-5
cdr3_nt: TGTGCCAGCAGTGATTTGGGGTCGGGAGACAATCAGCCCCAGCATTTT
cdr3_aa: CASSDLGSGDNQPQHF

v_call: TRBV2
d_call: .
clone_size: .
cdr3_length: 11
j_call: TRBJ2-7
cdr3_nt: TGTGCCGGGGGGGCAGGGTACGAGCAGTACTTC
cdr3_aa: CAGGAGYEQYF

v_call: TRBV29-1
d_call: TRBD1
clone_size: .
cdr3_length: 11
j_call: TRBJ1-4
cdr3_nt: TGCAGCGCCAGGGGGAATGAAAAACTGTTTTTT
cdr3_aa: CSARGNEKLFF

v_call: TRBV18
d_call: TRBD1
clone_size: .
cdr3_length: 13
j_call: TRBJ1-1
cdr3_nt: TGTGCCAGCTCACCAAAACAGGGGGAGGGAGCTTTCTTT
cdr3_aa: CASSPKQGEGAFF

v_call: TRBV5-1
d_call: TRBD1
clone_size: few
cdr3_length: 16
j_call: TRBJ2-1
cdr3_nt: TGCGCCAGCAGCTTGCGGGAACAGGGGCTCTACAATGAGCAGTTCTTC
cdr3_aa: CASSLREQGLYNEQFF

v_call: TRBV19
d_call: TRBD2
clone_size: once
cdr3_length: 15
j_call: TRBJ2-2
cdr3_nt: TGTGCCAGTAGTATAAGCGGGGGGAGGGCCGGGGAGCTGTTTTTT
cdr3_aa: CASSISGGRAGELFF

v_call: TRBV28
d_call: TRBD2
clone_size: .
cdr3_length: 15
j_call: TRBJ2-7
cdr3_nt: TGTGCCAGCAGTCTCCAGACCGGGAGGGCCTACGAGCAGTACTTC
cdr3_aa: CASSLQTGRAYEQYF

v_call: TRBV11-2
d_call: .
clone_size: .
cdr3_length: 13
j_call: TRBJ2-5
cdr3_nt: TGTGCCAGCAGCCCGAGGTTCCGGGAGACCCAGTACTTC
cdr3_aa: CASSPRFRETQYF

v_call: TRBV29-1
d_call: .
clone_size: .
cdr3_length: 17
j_call: TRBJ2-3
cdr3_nt: TGCAGCGTTGAAGATGCCGGGACATGGGCCCTCAGAGATACGCAGTATTTT
cdr3_aa: CSVEDAGTWALRDTQYF

v_call: TRBV10-3
d_call: .
clone_size: .
cdr3_length: 17
j_call: TRBJ1-3
cdr3_nt: TGTGCCATCACGACAGGTGTAGGTTTCGGCTCTGGAAACACCATATATTTT
cdr3_aa: CAITTGVGFGSGNTIYF

v_call: TRBV27
d_call: .
clone_size: .
cdr3_length: 15
j_call: TRBJ2-3
cdr3_nt: TGTGCCAGCAGTTTGGGTCGGGGTGGACGAGATACGCAGTATTTT
cdr3_aa: CASSLGRGGRDTQYF

v_call: TRBV19
d_call: .
clone_size: .
cdr3_length: 15
j_call: TRBJ2-2
cdr3_nt: TGTGCCAGTAGGGGCCCGAGAGAAAACACCGGGGAGCTGTTTTTT
cdr3_aa: CASRGPRENTGELFF

v_call: TRBV27
d_call: TRBD2
clone_size: .
cdr3_length: 18
j_call: TRBJ2-5
cdr3_nt: TGTGCCAGCAGTTTAAGTGGCGGGGGATCGTCCAAGGGTGAGACCCAGTACTTC
cdr3_aa: CASSLSGGGSSKGETQYF

v_call: TRBV6-5
d_call: TRBD2
clone_size: .
cdr3_length: 15
j_call: TRBJ2-1
cdr3_nt: TGTGCCAGCAGTCCCCCGCTAGCGGGGATCAATGAGCAGTTCTTC
cdr3_aa: CASSPPLAGINEQFF

v_call: TRBV4-1
d_call: .
clone_size: .
cdr3_length: 15
j_call: TRBJ1-5
cdr3_nt: TGCGCCAGCAGCCAAGATAGCAGCCGAGCTTACTCCCAGCATTTT
cdr3_aa: CASSQDSSRAYSQHF

v_call: TRBV10-2
d_call: TRBD1
clone_size: .
cdr3_length: 13
j_call: TRBJ1-3
cdr3_nt: TGCGCCAGCAGTGAGCTCAGGGGGAACACCATATATTTT
cdr3_aa: CASSELRGNTIYF

v_call: TRBV28
d_call: TRBD2
clone_size: .
cdr3_length: 15
j_call: TRBJ2-1
cdr3_nt: TGTGCCAGCAGTCATCAGCGGGAGGGCCTCAGGGAGCAGTTCTTC
cdr3_aa: CASSHQREGLREQFF

v_call: TRBV9
d_call: TRBD2
clone_size: .
cdr3_length: 17
j_call: TRBJ2-1
cdr3_nt: TGTGCCAGCAGCTCCCGAGGGGCGGGAGGGCCGAGTGATGAGCAGTTCTTC
cdr3_aa: CASSSRGAGGPSDEQFF

v_call: TRBV4-3
d_call: TRBD1
clone_size: .
cdr3_length: 13
j_call: TRBJ2-4
cdr3_nt: TGCGCCAGCAGCCCCGACAGGGGAAACAGTCAGTACTTC
cdr3_aa: CASSPDRGNSQYF

v_call: TRBV6-5
d_call: TRBD1
clone_size: once
cdr3_length: 16
j_call: TRBJ1-1
cdr3_nt: TGTGCCAGCAGTTCGAGGGGGACAGGGCAATACACTGAAGCTTTCTTT
cdr3_aa: CASSSRGTGQYTEAFF

v_call: TRBV2
d_call: TRBD1
clone_size: .
cdr3_length: 14
j_call: TRBJ1-2
cdr3_nt: TGTGCCAGCAATCAGGGGACAGTTAACTATGGCTACACCTTC
cdr3_aa: CASNQGTVNYGYTF